This paragraph covers one T cell receptor beta chain sequence. The target antigen is unknown. The data were taken from a study of Graves' ophthalmopathy and Graves' hyperthyroidism. Study-level information: Before any treatment was given, at initial diagnosis, peripheral blood was collected. Study outcomes and limitations: Most expanded clonotypes in thyroid above 0.001 frequency also showed up in blood.

V gave up 3 bases and J gave up 4 bases, with 18 bases separating them. Per the germline V gene, CDR1 is DFQATT and CDR2 is SNEGSKA (reference sequence). The CDR3 runs to 15 residues. TCR beta CDR3 amplification used RNA transcripts. An opening RT-PCR round employed HTBI primers and preceded a second-round multiplex PCR. TCRdb reprocessed the multiplex PCR reads with MiXCR, giving one entry per CDR3 protein. The sample contains some 250,000 distinct CDR3 sequences, 45% to 55% of which appear only once. A duration under 3 months, NOSPECS ≥4, CAS ≥3 and moderate-to-severe activity characterized the donors with ophthalmopathy. Patients were left out if they had other autoimmune diseases, uncontrolled infections, pregnancy or lactation.

The TCR originated in an adult man with Graves' ophthalmopathy. Sample: peripheral blood. This chain links TRBV20-1 with TRBJ1-1; D call uncertain. Here the CDR3 reads CSASDEVLGSTEAFF. In DNA, the CDR3 is TGCAGTGCTAGTGACGAGGTGCTTGGGAGCACTGAAGCTTTCTTT.